This T cell receptor (beta chain) was sequenced for a study of memory CD8 T cells in hepatitis C reinfection. Study in general: Chronic HCV followed reinfection in a couple of donors who cleared primary infection.

Clones were sequenced by immunoSEQ multiplex PCR, and TCRdb holds only the in-frame ones, with some missing. The sample has approximately 46,000 clones, nearly 90% seen once. There are a few counts of this clone. Time point given: late/post reinfection, 12 to 24 weeks after detection. Sorted cells were sequenced directly ex vivo without any in vitro expansion. The sequencing input was naive CD8+ T cells sorted from blood. This clonotype was sampled from a man younger than 35 with hepatitis C virus infection.

CDR3 bases: TGTGCCAGCAGCGCCCGACAGGGAACTAATGAAAAACTGTTTTTT. Amino acid sequence: CASSARQGTNEKLFF. This rearrangement joins TRBV7-6 to TRBJ1-4; 7 bases fit TRBD1. This CDR3 contains 15 residues. V shed 5 bases and J 1 base; nucleotides not matched to a gene: 4. Germline assignment: CDR1 SGHVS and CDR2 FNYEAQ. Complete variable domain (other parts from reference TRBV7-6 and TRBJ1-4): GAGVSQSPRYKVTKRGQDVALRCDPISGHVSLYWYRQALGQGPEFLTYFNYEAQQDKSGLPNDRFSAERPEGSISTLTIQRTEQRDSAMYRCASSARQGTNEKLFFGSGTQLSVL.